This T cell receptor (beta chain) is drawn from a study of CD8 T cells in ankylosing spondylitis. Findings and limits, study-wide: Clones linked to the disease showed a CD8+ phenotype. They occurred at relatively low frequencies in peripheral blood. Blood from ankylosing spondylitis patients appeared to carry a characteristic eight-variant TCR beta motif.

This CDR3 comprises 14 residues. With V trimmed by 5 bases and J by 0 bases, 3 bases remained unmatched. Germline V gene data show CDR1 as SQVTM and CDR2 as ANQGSEA. There are many counts of this clonotype. The antigen is not known. One entry per CDR3 protein results from TCRdb running MiXCR on the 5' RACE reads. Counted here are about 240,000 distinct CDR3 sequences, about 10% occurring once; the ten biggest clones make up under 7%. This TCR derives from a male donor with ankylosing spondylitis or in good health (not recorded which). J is TRBJ2-1 and V is TRBV29-1, with 8 bases that match TRBD2. Sequencing used blood, either unsorted or a sorted T cell fraction (not recorded which). This CDR3 is CSVRSGSSYNEQFF. The CDR3 DNA follows: TGCAGCGTTAGAAGCGGGAGCTCCTACAATGAGCAGTTCTTC.